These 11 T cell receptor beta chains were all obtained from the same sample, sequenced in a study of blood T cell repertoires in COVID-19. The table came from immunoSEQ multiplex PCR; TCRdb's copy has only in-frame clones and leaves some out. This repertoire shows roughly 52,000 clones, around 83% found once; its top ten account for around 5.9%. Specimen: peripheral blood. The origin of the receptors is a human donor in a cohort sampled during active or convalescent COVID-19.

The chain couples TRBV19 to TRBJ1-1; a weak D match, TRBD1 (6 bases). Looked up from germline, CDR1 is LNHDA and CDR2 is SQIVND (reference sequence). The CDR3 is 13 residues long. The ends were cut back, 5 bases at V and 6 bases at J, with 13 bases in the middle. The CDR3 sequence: CASSGPDRSEAFF. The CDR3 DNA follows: TGTGCCAGTAGTGGCCCGGACAGATCTGAAGCTTTCTTT. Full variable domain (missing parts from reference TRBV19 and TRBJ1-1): DGGITQSPKYLFRKEGQNVTLSCEQNLNHDAMYWYRQDPGQGLRLIYYSQIVNDFQKGDIAEGYSVSREKKESFPLTVTSAQKNPTAFYLCASSGPDRSEAFFGQGTRLTVV.

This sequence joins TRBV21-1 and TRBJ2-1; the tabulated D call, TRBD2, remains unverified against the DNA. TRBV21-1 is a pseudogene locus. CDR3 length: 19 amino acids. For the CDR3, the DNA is TGTGCCAGCAGCGCCCCTAGCGGGGGGTCCCTAAGCTCCTACAATGAGCAGTTCTTC. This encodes CASSAPSGGSLSSYNEQFF.

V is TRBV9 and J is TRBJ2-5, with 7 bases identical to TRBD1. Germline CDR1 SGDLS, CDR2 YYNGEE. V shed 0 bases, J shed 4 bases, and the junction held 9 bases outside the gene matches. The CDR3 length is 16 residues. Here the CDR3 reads CASSVGPRGRGETQYF. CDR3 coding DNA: TGTGCCAGCAGCGTAGGACCTAGGGGGCGAGGAGAGACCCAGTACTTC.

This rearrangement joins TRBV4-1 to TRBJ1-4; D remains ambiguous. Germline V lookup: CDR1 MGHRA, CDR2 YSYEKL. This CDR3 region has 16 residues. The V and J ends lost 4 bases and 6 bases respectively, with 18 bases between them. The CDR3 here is CASSPRGPYNDEKLFF. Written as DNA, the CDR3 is TGCGCCAGCAGCCCCCGAGGCCCCTATAACGATGAAAAACTGTTTTTT.

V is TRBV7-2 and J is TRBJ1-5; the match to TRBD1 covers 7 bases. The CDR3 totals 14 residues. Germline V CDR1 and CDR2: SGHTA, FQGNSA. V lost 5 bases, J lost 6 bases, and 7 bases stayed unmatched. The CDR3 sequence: CASSRQGSGQPQHF. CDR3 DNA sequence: TGTGCCAGCAGCAGACAGGGATCCGGTCAGCCCCAGCATTTT.

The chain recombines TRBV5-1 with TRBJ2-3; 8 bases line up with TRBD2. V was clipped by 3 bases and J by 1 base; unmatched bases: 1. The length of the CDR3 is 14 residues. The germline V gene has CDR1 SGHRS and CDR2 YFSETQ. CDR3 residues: CASSSAGGTDTQYF. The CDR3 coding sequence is TGCGCCAGCAGCTCAGCGGGGGGCACAGATACGCAGTATTTT.

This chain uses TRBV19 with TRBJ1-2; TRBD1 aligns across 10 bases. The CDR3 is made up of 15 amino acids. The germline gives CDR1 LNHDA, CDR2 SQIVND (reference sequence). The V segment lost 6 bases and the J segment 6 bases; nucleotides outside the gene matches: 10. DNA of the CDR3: TGTGCCAGTAGCGGGATGGGACAGGGGATAAATGGCTACACCTTC. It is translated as CASSGMGQGINGYTF.

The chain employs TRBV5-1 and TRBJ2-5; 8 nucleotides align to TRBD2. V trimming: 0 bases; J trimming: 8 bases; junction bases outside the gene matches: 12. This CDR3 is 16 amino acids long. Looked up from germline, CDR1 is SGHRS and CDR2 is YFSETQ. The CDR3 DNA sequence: TGCGCCAGCAGCTTGGCCGAGCGGGGGCCTCATAAAACCCAGTACTTC. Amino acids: CASSLAERGPHKTQYF.

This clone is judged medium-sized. CDR3 bases: TGTGCCAGCAGCTTGCCGAGCGTAGGCTATGGCTACACCTTC. The encoded protein is CASSLPSVGYGYTF. The chain employs TRBV5-4 and TRBJ1-2; D unclear. This CDR3 spans 14 amino acids. Looked up from germline, CDR1 is SGHNT and CDR2 is YYREEE (reference sequence). The V end was cut by 1 base, the J end by 4 bases, with 11 bases between.

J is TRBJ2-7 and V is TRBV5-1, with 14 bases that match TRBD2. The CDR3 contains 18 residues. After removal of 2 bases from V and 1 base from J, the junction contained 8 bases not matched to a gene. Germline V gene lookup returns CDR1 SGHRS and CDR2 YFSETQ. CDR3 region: CASSFGTSGGLRSYEQYF. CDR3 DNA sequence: TGCGCCAGCAGCTTCGGGACTAGCGGGGGTCTTCGGTCCTACGAGCAGTACTTC.

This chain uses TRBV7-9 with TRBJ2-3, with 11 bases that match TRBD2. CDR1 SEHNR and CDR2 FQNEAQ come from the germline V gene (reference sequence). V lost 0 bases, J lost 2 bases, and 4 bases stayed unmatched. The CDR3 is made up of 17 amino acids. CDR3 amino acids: CASSLAASGGITDTQYF. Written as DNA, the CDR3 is TGTGCCAGCAGCTTAGCGGCTAGCGGGGGGATCACAGATACGCAGTATTTT.